This entry lists 17 T cell receptor beta chains sequenced from one sample in a study of shared clonotypes between healthy human individuals. The assay was immunoSEQ multiplex PCR, and TCRdb's table has in-frame clones only and misses some. The sample consists of more than 1,200,000 clones, approximately 98.5% of them appearing once. Material for sequencing was naive CD4+ T cells sorted from blood. Subset defined: CD45RA+ positively selected. The receptors stem from a man under 40 in good health.

The chain has TRBV27 and TRBJ2-1, with 9 bases that match TRBD2. V shed 7 bases, J shed 0 bases, and the junction held 19 bases outside the gene matches. This CDR3 has 20 residues. Germline V gives CDR1 MNHEY, CDR2 SMNVEV (reference sequence). The CDR3 bases are TGTGCCAGCACCATTAGCGGGAGATTCATTAGTACGAGCTCCTACAATGAGCAGTTCTTC. Translation gives CASTISGRFISTSSYNEQFF.

This chain uses TRBV7-8 with TRBJ2-2; 8 bases are a match to TRBD1. The CDR3 covers 14 residues. Germline V gene lookup returns CDR1 SGHVS and CDR2 FQNEAQ. V lost 5 bases and J lost 5; bases outside the gene matches: 4. This CDR3 is CASSPTGVTGELFF. As DNA, the CDR3 is TGTGCCAGCAGCCCGACAGGGGTGACCGGGGAGCTGTTTTTT.

The chain carries TRBV18 and TRBJ1-1; possible D gene TRBD1, 5 bases. With 3 bases removed from V and 8 bases from J, the gap between germline ends came to 19 bases. Per the germline V gene, CDR1 is KGHSH and CDR2 is LQKENI. CDR3 length equals 15 residues. Here the CDR3 reads CASSPRTDKGAEAFF. As DNA, the CDR3 is TGTGCCAGCTCACCCAGGACGGACAAGGGCGCAGAAGCTTTCTTT.

This chain uses TRBV28 with TRBJ2-4; D call uncertain. Germline CDR1 and CDR2: MDHEN and SYDVKM. The CDR3 has 16 amino acids. V lost 6 bases to trimming and J lost 0 bases, with 15 bases between them. The CDR3 coding sequence is TGTGCCAGCAGCACAACTGAACCCTTAGCCAAAAACATTCAGTACTTC. Amino acid sequence: CASSTTEPLAKNIQYF.

V and J are TRBV11-2 and TRBJ1-3; 7 bases agree with TRBD1. Per germline, CDR1 SGHAT and CDR2 FQNNGV. This CDR3 contains 14 residues. Trimming at V came to 5 bases and at J to 1 base, leaving 2 bases not matched to a gene. The CDR3 region is CASSHRGSGNTIYF. CDR3 nucleotide sequence: TGTGCCAGCAGCCACAGGGGTTCTGGAAACACCATATATTTT.

The chain's CDR3 is CSVRQGNEQYF. The CDR3 DNA reads as TGCAGCGTAAGACAGGGAAACGAGCAGTACTTC. The chain has TRBV29-1 and TRBJ2-7, with TRBD1 identical over 7 bases. V lost 6 bases, J lost 5 bases, and 4 bases stayed unmatched. This CDR3 contains 11 residues. Germline values: CDR1 SQVTM, CDR2 ANQGSEA.

The chain couples TRBV29-1 to TRBJ1-1; no definite D call. Germline V gives CDR1 SQVTM, CDR2 ANQGSEA. Trimming pared 5 bases from V and 4 bases from J, leaving 11 bases between. The CDR3 totals 12 residues. The CDR3 sequence is CSVRPGGTEAFF. CDR3 nucleotide sequence: TGCAGCGTTCGACCGGGAGGCACTGAAGCTTTCTTT.

The chain uses TRBV28 and TRBJ1-2; D is undetermined. This CDR3 has 11 residues. Germline values: CDR1 MDHEN, CDR2 SYDVKM. The CDR3: CALAANYGYTF. The CDR3 region has the DNA TGTGCTTTGGCAGCAAACTATGGCTACACCTTC.

V and J are TRBV19 and TRBJ1-1; D gene uncertain. The CDR3 runs 13 residues. Germline V gives CDR1 LNHDA, CDR2 SQIVND (reference sequence). With 8 bases removed from V and 3 bases from J, the gap between germline ends came to 13 bases. The CDR3 is CASGFGPYTEAFF. CDR3 bases: TGTGCCAGTGGGTTCGGGCCGTACACTGAAGCTTTCTTT.

About this clone itself: Other DNA sequences within the sample encode an identical CDR3. This chain links TRBV5-1 with TRBJ2-3; D tentatively fits TRBD1 or TRBD2 (5 bases each). Germline CDR1 SGHRS, CDR2 YFSETQ. The length of the CDR3 is 13 residues. Trimming removed 4 bases from V and 4 bases from J, with 10 bases in between. CDR3 amino acids: CASSPGRADTQYF. As DNA, the CDR3 is TGCGCCAGCAGCCCGGGGCGGGCAGATACGCAGTATTTT.

This clone was picked up one time. V and J are TRBV15 and TRBJ2-1; 7 nucleotides agree with TRBD2. The CDR3 has 16 amino acids. V gave up 3 bases and J gave up 0 bases; unmatched junction bases: 5. CDR1 is LNHNV and CDR2 is YYDKDF in the germline V gene (reference sequence). CDR3 coding DNA: TGTGCCACCAGCAGGGGAGGGGCCCGCTCCTACAATGAGCAGTTCTTC. Protein sequence: CATSRGGARSYNEQFF.

This chain links TRBV9 with TRBJ1-2; TRBD1 might be the D (5 bases). This CDR3 contains 16 residues. With 0 bases removed from V and 0 bases from J, the gap between germline ends came to 12 bases. CDR1 and CDR2 from the germline V gene are SGDLS and YYNGEE. In DNA form, the CDR3 reads TGTGCCAGCAGCGTAGCTTCGACAGCCGCTAACTATGGCTACACCTTC. It translates to CASSVASTAANYGYTF.

This rearrangement joins TRBV7-2 to TRBJ2-1, with unresolved D. This CDR3 has 15 amino acids. V lost 6 bases and J lost 3, with 15 bases in between. CDR1 SGHTA and CDR2 FQGNSA come from the germline V gene. CDR3 coding DNA: TGTGCCAGCAGTAAACTATTCGGAAACTACAATGAGCAGTTCTTC. It encodes CASSKLFGNYNEQFF. Drawing the rest from reference TRBV7-2 and TRBJ2-1, the complete variable domain is GAGVSQSPSNKVTEKGKDVELRCDPISGHTALYWYRQSLGQGLEFLIYFQGNSAPDKSGLPSDRFSAERTGGSVSTLTIQRTQQEDSAVYLCASSKLFGNYNEQFFGPGTRLTVL.

The CDR3 region is CASSPGELSSTDTQYF. The DNA for the CDR3 is TGTGCCAGCAGCCCCGGGGAGCTGTCTAGCACAGATACGCAGTATTTT. This rearrangement joins TRBV5-4 to TRBJ2-3, with D perhaps TRBD2 (5 bases). V lost 4 bases and J lost 0, with 15 bases in between. CDR1 and CDR2 from the germline V gene are SGHNT and YYREEE (reference sequence). The CDR3 runs to 16 residues.

This clone was recorded once. V and J are TRBV20-1 and TRBJ1-2; the D is unclear. The CDR3 runs 11 residues. Between the trimmed V and J ends, which lost 5 bases and 10 bases, there was a span of 14 bases. Germline V gives CDR1 DFQATT, CDR2 SNEGSKA (reference sequence). DNA for the CDR3: TGCAGTGCTTCCGGCCTTACAAACTACACCTTC. This translates into CSASGLTNYTF.

This chain joins TRBV6-6 and TRBJ2-7; TRBD2 aligns across 7 bases. The CDR3 loop spans 12 amino acids. Trimming at V came to 6 bases and at J to 5 bases, leaving 4 bases not matched to a gene. Germline V gene sequence: CDR1 MNHNY, CDR2 SVGAGI (reference sequence). Here the CDR3 reads CASSPGGNEQYF. In DNA form, the CDR3 reads TGTGCCAGCAGCCCCGGGGGGAACGAGCAGTACTTC.

This clone was recorded only once. This sequence joins TRBV6-1 and TRBJ2-7, with 10 bases identical to TRBD2. Germline trimming cut 6 bases from V and 0 bases from J; bases unmatched to any gene: 14. This CDR3 comprises 18 residues. Germline assignment: CDR1 MNHNS and CDR2 SASEGT. The CDR3 loop reads CASRERSSSGRISYEQYF. The CDR3 region has the DNA TGTGCCAGCAGGGAACGATCATCTAGCGGGAGAATCTCCTACGAGCAGTACTTC.